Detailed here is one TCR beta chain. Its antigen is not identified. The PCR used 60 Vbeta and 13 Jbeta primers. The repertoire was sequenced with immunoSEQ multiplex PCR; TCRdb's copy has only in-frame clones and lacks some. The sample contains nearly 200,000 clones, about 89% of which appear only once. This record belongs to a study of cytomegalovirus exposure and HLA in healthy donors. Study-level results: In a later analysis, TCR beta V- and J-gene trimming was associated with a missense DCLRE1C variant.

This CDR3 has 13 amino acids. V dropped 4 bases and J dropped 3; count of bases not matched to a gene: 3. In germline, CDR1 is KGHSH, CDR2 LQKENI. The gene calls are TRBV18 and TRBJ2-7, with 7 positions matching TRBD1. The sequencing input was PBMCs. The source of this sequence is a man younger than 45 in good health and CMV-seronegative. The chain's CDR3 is CASSQGGVYEQYF. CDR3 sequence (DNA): TGTGCCAGCTCACAAGGGGGCGTCTACGAGCAGTACTTC.